The 3 T cell receptor beta chains given below trace back to one sample, sequenced in a study of blood T cell repertoires in COVID-19. The protocol was immunoSEQ multiplex PCR, while the TCRdb copy is restricted to in-frame clones and leaves out a portion. The table shows about 50,000 clones, with around 82% occurring only once. The specimen was peripheral blood. Receptors originate from a human donor in a cohort sampled during active COVID-19.

The rearrangement joins TRBV10-1 to TRBJ2-5, with 8 bases that match TRBD2. V lost 0 bases to trimming and J lost 4 bases; unmatched junction nucleotides: 7. CDR1 WNHNN and CDR2 SYGVQD come from the germline V gene (reference sequence). The CDR3 is made up of 16 amino acids. The CDR3 loop is CASSESVGGVRETQYF. The CDR3 DNA reads as TGCGCCAGCAGTGAGTCGGTCGGGGGGGTCCGAGAGACCCAGTACTTC.

V gene TRBV11-2 combines with J gene TRBJ2-1, with D tentatively TRBD2 (5 bases). Per the germline V gene, CDR1 is SGHAT and CDR2 is FQNNGV. Trimming shortened V by 5 bases and J by 10 bases, and 9 bases separated the two germline ends. This CDR3 spans 11 amino acids. The CDR3 region is CASSLPGEQFF. The CDR3 bases are TGTGCCAGCAGCCTCCCGGGGGAGCAGTTCTTC.

The rearrangement uses TRBV30 and TRBJ2-7; 10 bases line up with TRBD1. Looked up from germline, CDR1 is GTSNPN and CDR2 is SVGIG (reference sequence). V shed 1 base, J shed 8 bases, and the junction held 11 bases outside the gene matches. This CDR3 has 15 residues. CDR3 in amino acids: CAWSADSWDRGKQYF. CDR3 bases: TGTGCCTGGAGTGCCGATTCGTGGGACAGGGGTAAGCAGTACTTC.